The TCR beta chain described here comes from a study of T cell changes during pregnancy in multiple sclerosis. The sample holds one count of this clone. The method was immunoSEQ multiplex PCR; TCRdb's version includes in-frame clones alone and lacks a portion of them. The sample carries around 33,000 clones, over 80% recorded once. The CDR3 consists of 13 residues. Between the trimmed V and J ends, which lost 6 bases and 6 bases, there was a span of 15 bases. The germline CDR1 and CDR2 sequences are ENHRY and SYGVKD. This material consisted of CD8+ T cells from peripheral blood mononuclear cells, taken before pregnancy. The receptor comes from a female donor with multiple sclerosis, enrolled in a pregnancy study. The chain employs TRBV10-3 and TRBJ2-7; D gene ambiguous. In DNA form, the CDR3 reads TGTGCCATCAGCGGTTCCGATAGCCTCGAGCAGTACTTC. It codes for CAISGSDSLEQYF.